Listed below are T cell receptor beta chains from one sample, sequenced in a study of blood T cells in healthy people across ages. TCRdb re-analysed the 5' RACE reads in MiXCR, keeping a single row per CDR3 protein. The repertoire consists of about 670,000 distinct CDR3 sequences, with 40% to 45% occurring once and the leading ten covering around 30%. Sequenced input: blood. The receptors stem from a man older than 75 in good health. Each CDR3 is given with its conserved first and last residue. A D gene is named only where the DNA matches it firmly. Size tells how often a clone was seen (once, few, many) or the class of an expanded clone, and some rows leave it out.

>TRBV4-1|.|.|TRBJ2-3
CASSQDQGSANTQYF
TGCGCCAGCAGCCAAGATCAGGGGAGCGCGAATACGCAGTATTTT
>TRBV6-2/TRBV6-3|.|few|TRBJ2-7
CASSQESYEQYF
TGTGCCAGCAGTCAGGAATCCTACGAGCAGTACTTC
>TRBV7-9|TRBD1|.|TRBJ2-1
CAGSRRTGTNGQFF
TGTGCCGGCAGCCGACGGACAGGAACGAATGGGCAGTTCTTC
>TRBV30|.|.|TRBJ2-6
CAWNSGANVLTF
TGTGCCTGGAACTCTGGGGCCAACGTCCTGACTTTC
>TRBV11-2|.|few|TRBJ2-7
CASSLDYRGGEQYF
TGTGCCAGCAGCTTAGACTACAGGGGAGGCGAGCAGTACTTC
>TRBV6-5|TRBD1|.|TRBJ1-1
CASRQGQTYEAFF
TGTGCCAGCAGGCAGGGACAGACCTATGAAGCTTTCTTT
>TRBV20-1|TRBD2|.|TRBJ2-7
CSARLAGGNYEQYF
TGCAGTGCTAGACTAGCGGGAGGTAACTACGAGCAGTACTTC
>TRBV7-2|TRBD2|.|TRBJ2-5
CASSLGGAGVYNEQYF
TGTGCCAGCAGCTTAGGCGGGGCGGGGGTCTACAATGAGCAGTACTTC
>TRBV7-2|.|.|TRBJ1-5
CASSSPGGSGNQPQHF
TGTGCCAGCAGCTCACCAGGAGGGTCGGGCAATCAGCCCCAGCATTTT
>TRBV7-2|.|many|TRBJ2-7
CASSFQGGDYEQYF
TGTGCCAGCAGCTTCCAGGGAGGCGACTACGAGCAGTACTTC
>TRBV6-2/TRBV6-3|.|.|TRBJ2-7
CASSPLHWTAPYEQYF
TGTGCCAGCAGCCCACTGCATTGGACTGCCCCCTACGAGCAGTACTTC
>TRBV20-1|.|.|TRBJ2-2
CSARKTLTTGELFF
TGCAGTGCTAGGAAGACCCTGACGACAGGGGAGCTGTTTTTT
>TRBV7-6|TRBD1|few|TRBJ2-4
CASSSTGGGKNIQYF
TGTGCCAGCAGCAGTACAGGGGGTGGAAAAAACATTCAGTACTTC
>TRBV7-2|.|many|TRBJ2-6
CASIASGANVLTF
TGTGCCAGCATCGCCTCTGGGGCCAACGTCCTGACTTTC
>TRBV6-4|.|.|TRBJ2-5
CASSRTAGETQYF
TGTGCCAGCTCCCGGACAGCGGGAGAGACCCAGTACTTC
>TRBV3-1|TRBD1|.|TRBJ1-1
CASSLNGQENTEAFF
TGTGCCAGCAGCCTGAACGGACAGGAGAACACTGAAGCTTTCTTT
>TRBV5-5|.|.|TRBJ1-2
CASSDVSGIYGYTF
TGTGCCAGCAGCGACGTTTCGGGAATCTATGGCTACACCTTC
>TRBV7-2|.|few|TRBJ1-2
CASSPDGRNYGYTF
TGTGCCAGCAGCCCGGACGGCCGTAACTATGGCTACACCTTC
>TRBV28|.|few|TRBJ2-1
CASSLVQALGNEQFF
TGTGCCAGCAGTTTAGTGCAGGCCCTGGGTAACGAGCAGTTCTTC
>TRBV10-3|.|many|TRBJ2-3
CAIGPGLHTDTQYF
TGTGCCATCGGACCGGGACTCCACACAGATACGCAGTATTTT
>TRBV3-1|TRBD1|few|TRBJ2-7
CATKQGAGSEQYF
TGTGCCACCAAACAGGGGGCCGGGAGCGAGCAGTACTTC
>TRBV6-2/TRBV6-3|TRBD1|.|TRBJ2-5
CASTEPGQLTYGQYF
TGTGCCAGCACCGAACCGGGACAGTTAACCTACGGGCAGTACTTC
>TRBV12-3/TRBV12-4|TRBD2|.|TRBJ2-3
CASILGLAGATDTQYF
TGTGCCAGCATCCTCGGACTAGCGGGAGCAACAGATACGCAGTATTTT
>TRBV6-6|.|.|TRBJ1-1
CASSYATGTEAFF
TGTGCCAGCAGTTACGCCACGGGCACTGAAGCTTTCTTT
>TRBV14|.|.|TRBJ2-7
CASSPTASNYEQYF
TGTGCCAGCAGCCCGACGGCGAGCAACTACGAGCAGTACTTC
>TRBV7-9|TRBD1|few|TRBJ1-2
CASSLGTGGGGYTF
TGTGCCAGCAGCTTAGGGACAGGGGGCGGAGGCTACACCTTC
>TRBV18|TRBD2|.|TRBJ2-3
CASSPIELAGGSDTQYF
TGTGCCAGCTCACCAATCGAACTAGCGGGAGGATCAGATACGCAGTATTTT
>TRBV12-3/TRBV12-4|.|.|TRBJ1-5
CASSPNSIQGTNQPQHF
TGTGCCAGCAGTCCCAACTCGATTCAGGGGACCAATCAGCCCCAGCATTTT
>TRBV7-2|TRBD2|.|TRBJ2-7
CASSFRDYRGEQYF
TGTGCCAGCAGCTTCCGGGACTACCGGGGGGAGCAGTACTTC
>TRBV9|.|.|TRBJ2-1
CASSPPPQGSAEQFF
TGTGCCAGCAGCCCCCCTCCCCAGGGATCTGCTGAGCAGTTCTTC
>TRBV7-2|.|.|TRBJ1-1
CASPIADTEAFF
TGTGCCAGCCCCATAGCTGACACTGAAGCTTTCTTT
>TRBV6-1|TRBD2|.|TRBJ2-1
CASSELAGDYNEQYF
TGTGCCAGCAGTGAACTAGCGGGGGACTACAATGAGCAATACTTC
>TRBV13|TRBD1|few|TRBJ2-6
CASSLWDSFSGANVLTF
TGTGCCAGCAGCTTATGGGACAGCTTCTCTGGGGCCAACGTCCTGACTTTC
>TRBV27|TRBD2|many|TRBJ2-3
CASSSLAAGADTQYF
TGTGCCAGCAGTTCCCTAGCGGCGGGCGCAGATACGCAGTATTTT
>TRBV5-1|.|.|TRBJ2-1
CASSLSAGAHNEQFF
TGCGCCAGCAGCTTGTCGGCGGGGGCCCACAATGAGCAGTTCTTC
>TRBV5-8|TRBD2|.|TRBJ2-1
CASSSGTSGTHNEQFF
TGTGCCAGCAGCTCCGGGACTAGCGGGACCCACAATGAGCAGTTCTTC
>TRBV5-1|.|.|TRBJ2-7
CASSLAGLSGDEQYF
TGCGCCAGCAGCTTGGCCGGACTAAGTGGCGACGAGCAGTACTTC
>TRBV24-1|.|.|TRBJ2-7
CATSDFNSPYEQYF
TGTGCCACCAGTGATTTCAACAGTCCCTACGAGCAGTACTTC
>TRBV14|TRBD1|few|TRBJ1-2
CASSQIQGAERYSRGYTF
TGTGCCAGCAGCCAGATACAGGGGGCGGAAAGATATTCCCGTGGCTACACCTTC
>TRBV10-1|TRBD1|many|TRBJ2-7
CASSEYSGQGDEQYF
TGCGCCAGCAGTGAGTATTCCGGACAGGGGGACGAGCAGTACTTC
>TRBV6-2/TRBV6-3|.|few|TRBJ2-7
CASRSGYEQYF
TGTGCCAGCAGGTCCGGCTACGAGCAGTACTTC